These T cell receptor beta chains were read from a single sample in a study of T cells after yellow fever vaccination. A single record per CDR3 protein comes from TCRdb applying MiXCR to the 5' RACE reads. The sample has about 220,000 distinct CDR3 sequences, about 3% seen once; the top ten hold around 3%. Material: CD4+ T cells sorted from PBMCs, obtained 10 days after the yellow fever booster vaccination. The receptors come from a man aged 18 to 35 who received the YFV17D yellow fever vaccine. CDR3s include the opening cysteine and the closing phenylalanine or tryptophan. A D gene is named only where the DNA matches it firmly. For some rows the clone size is stated as once, few or many, or as a class when expanded; others skip it.

>many|.|TRBJ2-3|TRBV7-2
CASIPGGPDTQYF
TGTGCCAGCATCCCCGGGGGCCCAGATACGCAGTATTTT
>many|TRBD1|TRBJ2-7|TRBV27
CASSKGQAYEQYF
TGTGCCAGCAGTAAGGGACAGGCCTACGAGCAGTACTTC
>many|TRBD2|TRBJ2-5|TRBV15
CATSRDPREGETQYF
TGTGCCACCAGCAGAGATCCGAGGGAGGGAGAGACCCAGTACTTC
>many|.|TRBJ2-3|TRBV4-3
CASSQDPSRADTQYF
TGCGCCAGCAGCCAAGATCCCTCTAGAGCAGATACGCAGTATTTT
>few|.|TRBJ2-5|TRBV21-1
CASSKVFSLSGNQETQYF
TGTGCCAGCAGCAAAGTTTTCTCTTTATCGGGGAACCAAGAGACCCAGTACTTC
>.|TRBD2|TRBJ2-3|TRBV29-1
CSVAHGLVSTDTQYF
TGCAGCGTCGCACACGGACTAGTCTCCACAGATACGCAGTATTTT
>.|.|TRBJ2-7|TRBV7-2
CASSLDRHEQYF
TGTGCCAGCAGCCTTGACAGGCACGAGCAGTACTTC
>few|.|TRBJ1-5|TRBV5-8
CASSGRDVNQPQHF
TGTGCCAGCAGCGGGAGGGACGTCAATCAGCCCCAGCATTTT
>many|.|TRBJ2-2|TRBV5-1
CASSLVAGTNTGELFF
TGCGCCAGCAGCTTGGTCGCAGGAACGAACACCGGGGAGCTGTTTTTT
>.|.|TRBJ2-1|TRBV5-1
CASSLGHSLNEQFF
TGCGCCAGCAGCTTGGGACATTCCTTAAATGAGCAGTTCTTC
>many|.|TRBJ2-2|TRBV3-1
CASKTGTPNTGELFF
TGTGCCAGCAAGACCGGGACGCCGAACACCGGGGAGCTGTTTTTT
>few|TRBD2|TRBJ2-1|TRBV5-8
CASSLSGASYNEQFF
TGTGCCAGCAGCTTGAGCGGGGCCTCCTACAATGAGCAGTTCTTC
>.|TRBD1|TRBJ1-5|TRBV7-8
CASSVGQGWDQPQHF
TGTGCCAGCAGCGTGGGACAGGGGTGGGATCAGCCCCAGCATTTT
>many|TRBD2|TRBJ2-3|TRBV29-1
CSVGFGGSTDTQYF
TGCAGCGTTGGTTTCGGGGGGAGCACAGATACGCAGTATTTT